The next 18 T cell receptor beta chains were all read from a single sample in a study of shared clonotypes between healthy human individuals. Assay used: immunoSEQ multiplex PCR; TCRdb lists only in-frame clones, some missing. Of roughly 2.5 million clones in the sample, about 92% are singletons; the top ten hold around 0.14%. The sequenced material came from naive CD4+ T cells sorted from blood. Regarding subset: CD45RA+ positively selected. The receptors stem from a man younger than 35 in good health.

This sequence joins TRBV5-5 and TRBJ1-4, with D tentatively TRBD1 (6 bases). Germline V gene data show CDR1 as SGHKS and CDR2 as YYEKEE (reference sequence). Trimming took 4 bases from V and 7 from J, leaving 14 bases between them. The CDR3 loop spans 14 amino acids. The CDR3 DNA reads as TGTGCCAGCAGCCAACAGCGAGGGGGTGAAAAACTGTTTTTT. Encoded protein: CASSQQRGGEKLFF.

The V call is TRBV6-1, the J call TRBJ2-2, with D tentatively TRBD1 (5 bases). CDR1 and CDR2 from the germline V gene are MNHNS and SASEGT. V shed 8 bases and J shed 4 bases, with 17 bases lying between them. The CDR3 spans 15 residues. The CDR3 sequence: CASLIKTETTGELFF. In nucleotides, the CDR3 is TGTGCCAGCTTAATCAAGACAGAAACCACCGGGGAGCTGTTTTTT.

The V call is TRBV12-5, the J call TRBJ2-3; D perhaps matches TRBD2 (6 bases). Per germline, CDR1 LGHNT and CDR2 FRNRAP. V shed 7 bases and J shed 4 bases, with 21 bases lying between them. The CDR3 has 16 amino acids. CDR3 sequence reads: CASVREHGIRADTQYF. The DNA of the CDR3 is TGTGCTAGTGTCCGGGAGCACGGGATCCGCGCAGATACGCAGTATTTT.

This rearrangement joins TRBV18 to TRBJ2-5; D unresolved. Trimming cost V 0 bases and J 2 bases, with 10 bases left between them. Germline values: CDR1 KGHSH, CDR2 LQKENI. This CDR3 has 15 residues. The CDR3 spells CASSPPNAVQETQYF. CDR3 nucleotides: TGTGCCAGCTCACCACCTAACGCAGTTCAAGAGACCCAGTACTTC.

This CDR3 reads CASSLGQTNEKLFF. The CDR3 DNA follows: TGTGCCAGCAGCCTCGGACAGACAAATGAAAAACTGTTTTTT. The chain couples TRBV7-9 to TRBJ1-4; D might be TRBD1 (6 bases). This CDR3 contains 14 residues. The V and J ends lost 5 bases and 5 bases respectively, with 12 bases between them. Germline loops: CDR1 SEHNR, CDR2 FQNEAQ (reference sequence).

The rearrangement joins TRBV5-4 to TRBJ1-1, with 11 bases that match TRBD1. With 5 bases clipped from V and 3 bases from J, the junction kept 3 bases outside the gene matches. CDR1 is SGHNT and CDR2 is YYREEE in the germline V gene (reference sequence). The CDR3 sequence is 14 residues long. The CDR3 reads CASRPDRGHTEAFF. CDR3 DNA sequence: TGTGCCAGCAGACCGGACAGGGGGCACACTGAAGCTTTCTTT.

This chain joins TRBV7-2 and TRBJ2-1; D gene ambiguous. The CDR3 has 13 residues. The germline V gene encodes CDR1 SGHTA and CDR2 FQGNSA. Trimming removed 1 base at V and 2 bases at J, with 3 bases between. This CDR3 reads CASSLVPYNEQFF. CDR3 bases: TGTGCCAGCAGCTTAGTCCCCTACAATGAGCAGTTCTTC.

Here the CDR3 reads CASTDIGLPEAFF. As DNA, the CDR3 is TGCGCCAGCACAGATATAGGGCTTCCTGAAGCTTTCTTT. This rearrangement joins TRBV10-2 to TRBJ1-1; no clear D. Trimming shortened V by 7 bases and J by 6 bases, and 15 bases separated the two germline ends. The CDR3 contains 13 residues. The germline CDR1 and CDR2 sequences are WSHSY and SAAADI.

The chain recombines TRBV5-1 with TRBJ2-1, with 8 nucleotides matching TRBD2. CDR1 and CDR2 from the germline V gene are SGHRS and YFSETQ. CDR3 length: 16 amino acids. V trimming: 0 bases; J trimming: 5 bases; junction bases outside the gene matches: 7. CDR3 DNA sequence: TGCGCCAGCAGCTTGGGGTTGGATAGCGGGGACAATGAGCAGTTCTTC. Translated, it gives CASSLGLDSGDNEQFF. Full variable domain (rest looked up from reference TRBV5-1 and TRBJ2-1): KAGVTQTPRYLIKTRGQQVTLSCSPISGHRSVSWYQQTPGQGLQFLFEYFSETQRNKGNFPGRFSGRQFSNSRSEMNVSTLELGDSALYLCASSLGLDSGDNEQFFGPGTRLTVL.

The chain carries TRBV6-7 and TRBJ2-3; no clear D. TRBV6-7 is sorted into the ORF group, with uncertain function. V was trimmed by 5 bases and J by 6 bases, leaving 21 bases between them. The CDR3 consists of 16 residues. The CDR3 spells CASSHTGPPLGDTQYF. Written as DNA, the CDR3 is TGTGCCAGCAGTCACACCGGGCCTCCCTTGGGGGATACGCAGTATTTT.

In the case of this clone: Other nucleotide sequences in the sample specify the same CDR3. The rearrangement links TRBV6-5 to TRBJ2-7; 14 bases are a match to TRBD2. Per germline, CDR1 MNHEY and CDR2 SVGAGI. Unmatched junction bases numbered 5, after V lost 6 bases and J lost 4 bases. This CDR3 has 15 residues. The CDR3 DNA is TGTGCCAGCAGGGCCGGGACTAGCGGGAGTTACGAGCAGTACTTC. Encoded protein: CASRAGTSGSYEQYF.

V usage is TRBV25-1 and J usage is TRBJ1-4; no clear D gene. This CDR3 comprises 16 residues. Trimming removed 1 base from V and 2 bases from J, with 11 bases in between. CDR1 is MGHDK, CDR2 SYGVNS, per germline. The CDR3 coding sequence is TGTGCCAGCAGTGAATCGGTTCCAGGCACTAATGAAAAACTGTTTTTT. Amino acid sequence: CASSESVPGTNEKLFF.

The chain couples TRBV7-9 to TRBJ1-3, with TRBD1 matching 10 bases. V gave up 5 bases and J gave up 2 bases; unmatched junction bases: 9. The length of the CDR3 is 17 residues. CDR1 SEHNR and CDR2 FQNEAQ come from the germline V gene (reference sequence). The CDR3 nucleotides are TGTGCCAGCAGCACTAGACAGGGGGCAGAAACTGGAAACACCATATATTTT. Translated, it gives CASSTRQGAETGNTIYF. Combining the CDR3 with reference TRBV7-9 and TRBJ1-3 gives the whole variable domain DTGVSQNPRHKITKRGQNVTFRCDPISEHNRLYWYRQTLGQGPEFLTYFQNEAQLEKSRLLSDRFSAERPKGSFSTLEIQRTEQGDSAMYLCASSTRQGAETGNTIYFGEGSWLTVV.

This chain uses TRBV28 with TRBJ1-5; 10 bases line up with TRBD1. The germline V gene has CDR1 MDHEN and CDR2 SYDVKM. Unmatched junction bases numbered 8, after V lost 10 bases and J lost 5 bases. CDR3 length: 14 residues. CDR3 nucleotide sequence: TGTGCCACGAAACCGGGACAGGGGCATCAGCCCCAGCATTTT. Its translation: CATKPGQGHQPQHF.

The chain uses TRBV28 and TRBJ1-4, with D perhaps TRBD1 (6 bases). Germline CDR1 and CDR2: MDHEN and SYDVKM. The CDR3 covers 16 residues. V lost 3 bases and J 5 bases, leaving 16 bases between the germline ends. The CDR3 is CASSFFGPGANEKLFF. The CDR3, as DNA: TGTGCCAGCAGTTTTTTCGGCCCAGGGGCGAATGAAAAACTGTTTTTT.

The gene calls are TRBV7-2 and TRBJ2-7; D unclear. Germline CDR1 reads SGHTA; CDR2 reads FQGNSA. V dropped 1 base and J dropped 2 bases, with 15 bases sitting between them. There are 16 residues in the CDR3. Written as DNA, the CDR3 is TGTGCCAGCAGCTTAGTGTCCGGTTTAGTCGCCTACGAGCAGTACTTC. Protein product: CASSLVSGLVAYEQYF. Based on the CDR3 plus reference TRBV7-2 and TRBJ2-7, the full variable domain is GAGVSQSPSNKVTEKGKDVELRCDPISGHTALYWYRQSLGQGLEFLIYFQGNSAPDKSGLPSDRFSAERTGGSVSTLTIQRTQQEDSAVYLCASSLVSGLVAYEQYFGPGTRLTVT.

The genes are TRBV5-8 and TRBJ2-7; 15 positions agree with TRBD2. The CDR3 extends over 15 amino acids. The germline V gene encodes CDR1 SGHTS and CDR2 YDEGEE. Trimming cost V 4 bases and J 2 bases; bases outside gene matches: 1. CDR3 bases: TGTGCCAGCAGCCGGACTAGCGGGGGGGCCTACGAGCAGTACTTC. Protein sequence: CASSRTSGGAYEQYF.

Details on this clone: The sample carries other DNA sequences with the same CDR3. The chain recombines TRBV5-1 with TRBJ2-2; the D gene is possibly TRBD1 (5 bases). The CDR3 spans 14 residues. V was cut by 3 bases and J by 1 base, with 7 bases left in between. In germline, CDR1 is SGHRS, CDR2 YFSETQ. Here the CDR3 DNA reads TGCGCCAGCAGCTCGCAGGGGAACACCGGGGAGCTGTTTTTT. Amino acid sequence: CASSSQGNTGELFF.